These 19 T cell receptor beta chains originate from one sample sequenced in a study of blood T cells in healthy people across ages. Using a J-beta primer mix together with a sample-barcoded 5' primer, a second PCR was run for about 6 to 11 cycles. TCRdb called the 5' RACE reads again in MiXCR, with one record for every CDR3 protein. This sample has roughly 1,000,000 distinct CDR3 sequences; about 23% occur once, and the top ten carry approximately 0.75%. The same sample was also used in a study of T cells of mothers and their children.

The sequencing input was blood. All receptors derive from a girl between 2 and 10 years old in good health.

The rearrangement links TRBV5-5 to TRBJ1-3; D unclear. The CDR3 loop spans 15 amino acids. The germline V and J ends were trimmed by 0 bases and 0 bases, with 7 bases remaining between them. The V gene's germline CDR1 is SGHKS and CDR2 YYEKEE (reference sequence). The CDR3 nucleotides are TGTGCCAGCAGCTTGGGACAAAACTCTGGAAACACCATATATTTT. Translating it yields CASSLGQNSGNTIYF.

The chain carries TRBV7-8 and TRBJ2-3; maybe TRBD2 (6 bases). This CDR3 has 16 amino acids. Between the trimmed V and J ends, which lost 2 bases and 0 bases, there was a span of 12 bases. Germline CDR1 SGHVS, CDR2 FQNEAQ. CDR3 bases: TGTGCCAGCAGCTTACGACTAGTGGGGAGCACAGATACGCAGTATTTT. Its protein product is CASSLRLVGSTDTQYF.

The chain uses TRBV5-6 and TRBJ1-2; no reliable D call. Germline values: CDR1 SGHDT, CDR2 YYEEEE. The CDR3 runs 14 residues. V was shortened by 1 base and J by 5 bases, with 12 bases between the two germline ends. The CDR3 protein is CASSLRAEIYGYTF. The CDR3 DNA reads as TGTGCCAGCAGCTTGAGGGCAGAGATTTATGGCTACACCTTC. The full variable domain, rest sourced from reference TRBV5-6 and TRBJ1-2, is DAGVTQSPTHLIKTRGQQVTLRCSPKSGHDTVSWYQQALGQGPQFIFQYYEEEERQRGNFPDRFSGHQFPNYSSELNVNALLLGDSALYLCASSLRAEIYGYTFGSGTRLTVV.

This clonotype occurred a few times. The rearrangement joins TRBV24-1 to TRBJ2-5, with D possibly being TRBD1 (5 bases). Trimming shortened V by 2 bases and J by 1 base, and 7 bases separated the two germline ends. CDR3 size: 14 residues. Germline CDR1 KGHDR, CDR2 SFDVKD. The CDR3 reads CATSDWQGQETQYF. The CDR3 DNA is TGTGCCACCAGTGATTGGCAGGGCCAAGAGACCCAGTACTTC.

V and J are TRBV5-5 and TRBJ2-1; possibly TRBD1 or TRBD2 for D (5 bases each). V was shortened by 4 bases and J by 9 bases, with 14 bases between the two germline ends. Germline values: CDR1 SGHKS, CDR2 YYEKEE (reference sequence). The CDR3 runs 13 residues. CDR3 coding DNA: TGTGCCAGCAGCGTCACGAGGGGTATTGAGCAGTTCTTC. Its translation is CASSVTRGIEQFF. The full variable domain, its missing parts supplied by reference TRBV5-5 and TRBJ2-1, is DAGVTQSPTHLIKTRGQQVTLRCSPISGHKSVSWYQQVLGQGPQFIFQYYEKEERGRGNFPDRFSARQFPNYSSELNVNALLLGDSALYLCASSVTRGIEQFFGPGTRLTVL.

V usage is TRBV5-4 and J usage is TRBJ2-3; D uncertain. V lost 3 bases, J lost 4 bases, and 9 bases lay in between. The CDR3 is 13 residues long. Germline loops: CDR1 SGHNT, CDR2 YYREEE (reference sequence). CDR3 bases: TGTGCCAGCAGCTCGGCTTGGGCAGATACGCAGTATTTT. Translation: CASSSAWADTQYF.

A few counts support this clonotype. The V and J genes are TRBV7-2 and TRBJ2-5; possible D gene TRBD2, 6 bases. The V end lost 5 bases, the J end lost 7 bases, and 20 bases lay between the germline ends. The CDR3 totals 15 residues. Germline CDR1 is SGHTA and CDR2 is FQGNSA. This CDR3 reads CASSPMIADSGTQYF. CDR3 bases: TGTGCCAGCAGCCCCATGATAGCGGACTCCGGGACCCAGTACTTC.

The rearrangement links TRBV10-3 to TRBJ2-5; D call uncertain. The CDR3 is 12 amino acids. CDR1 is ENHRY, CDR2 SYGVKD, per germline. V shed 0 bases and J shed 9 bases, with 8 bases lying between them. This chain's CDR3 is CAISESMTPQYF. CDR3 nucleotide sequence: TGTGCCATCAGTGAGTCGATGACACCCCAGTACTTC.

This clonotype was seen a few times. This chain joins TRBV10-2 and TRBJ2-5, with a possible D match to TRBD2 (5 bases). V shed 3 bases and J shed 5 bases, with 19 bases lying between them. The CDR3 totals 16 residues. Per germline, CDR1 WSHSY and CDR2 SAAADI. The CDR3 DNA follows: TGCGCCAGCAGTGATCCCCATACCCCTTGGGAGGAGACCCAGTACTTC. Its translation: CASSDPHTPWEETQYF.

This clonotype was found a few times. The chain uses TRBV28 and TRBJ1-6; 9 bases line up with TRBD1. The CDR3 sequence is 17 residues long. Per the germline V gene, CDR1 is MDHEN and CDR2 is SYDVKM. The ends lost 5 bases at V and 5 bases at J; junction bases unmatched: 10. The CDR3 here is CASSLEAQGAHNSPLHF. CDR3 in DNA: TGTGCCAGCAGTCTAGAAGCACAGGGGGCCCATAATTCACCCCTCCACTTT.

The chain couples TRBV12-3 or TRBV12-4 to TRBJ2-1; D gene uncertain. Trimming pared 5 bases from V and 8 bases from J, leaving 10 bases between. The length of the CDR3 is 12 residues. CDR3 nucleotides: TGTGCCAGCAGTCAGTACCTGTATGAGCAGTTCTTC. It specifies CASSQYLYEQFF.

This clonotype has more than one count but fewer than ten. J is TRBJ2-5 and V is TRBV4-1; possible D gene TRBD1, 5 bases. V dropped 4 bases and J dropped 1 base, with 13 bases sitting between them. CDR3 size: 15 residues. In germline, CDR1 is MGHRA, CDR2 YSYEKL. CDR3: CASSPTGVFQETQYF. CDR3 DNA: TGCGCCAGCAGCCCTACAGGAGTCTTCCAAGAGACCCAGTACTTC.

This chain joins TRBV25-1 and TRBJ2-2, with a possible D match to TRBD2 (6 bases). Germline CDR1 and CDR2: MGHDK and SYGVNS. Trimming shortened V by 6 bases and J by 5 bases, and 13 bases separated the two germline ends. The CDR3 totals 14 residues. Written as DNA, the CDR3 is TGTGCCAGCAGCCTTAACGGGGGAACCGGGGAGCTGTTTTTT. It translates to CASSLNGGTGELFF.

A note on this clonotype: A junction end diverges from the germline sequence, so it may reflect a read error. The gene calls are TRBV12-3 or TRBV12-4 and TRBJ2-7, with 9 bases identical to TRBD2. The CDR3 covers 13 residues. Here the CDR3 reads CANSLAGLNEQYF. In DNA form, the CDR3 reads TGTGCCAACAGTCTAGCGGGACTCAACGAGCAGTACTTC.

The rearrangement uses TRBV9 and TRBJ2-1; TRBD2 matches 7 bases. Germline lookup yields CDR1 SGDLS and CDR2 YYNGEE. There are 15 residues in the CDR3. Trimming took 5 bases from V and 5 from J; bases not matched to a gene: 10. CDR3 sequence (DNA): TGTGCCAGCAGTGGTTGGGGCGGGAGAAACAATGAGCAGTTCTTC. It encodes CASSGWGGRNNEQFF. Looking up the rest from reference TRBV9 and TRBJ2-1 gives the full variable domain: DSGVTQTPKHLITATGQRVTLRCSPRSGDLSVYWYQQSLDQGLQFLIQYYNGEERAKGNILERFSAQQFPDLHSELNLSSLELGDSALYFCASSGWGGRNNEQFFGPGTRLTVL.

The chain's CDR3 is CATRVRSGNTIYF. The CDR3 DNA is TGTGCCACCAGGGTCCGCTCTGGAAACACCATATATTTT. The chain uses TRBV12-3 or TRBV12-4 and TRBJ1-3; D perhaps matches TRBD1 (5 bases). V was shortened by 10 bases and J by 0 bases, with 10 bases between the two germline ends. The CDR3 length is 13 residues.

The chain combines TRBV28 with TRBJ2-6; the D gene could be TRBD1 or TRBD2 (5 bases each). This CDR3 contains 17 residues. V was cut by 10 bases and J by 0 bases, with 19 bases left in between. The germline V gene encodes CDR1 MDHEN and CDR2 SYDVKM. CDR3 loop: CATVTLGPHSGANVLTF. CDR3 in DNA: TGTGCCACCGTGACTCTGGGACCACACTCTGGGGCCAACGTCCTGACTTTC.

V usage is TRBV4-3 and J usage is TRBJ2-7; 9 positions agree with TRBD1. The CDR3 has 16 residues. Germline values: CDR1 LGHNA, CDR2 YSLEER. V dropped 0 bases and J dropped 6; count of bases not matched to a gene: 9. The CDR3 bases are TGCGCCAGCAGCCAAGATTCAGGGACAGGGCCTCTCGAGCAGTACTTC. This codes for CASSQDSGTGPLEQYF.

V is TRBV12-3 or TRBV12-4 and J is TRBJ1-5, with D possibly being TRBD1 (6 bases). The CDR3 runs to 14 residues. V was clipped by 3 bases and J by 1 base, with 7 bases between them. The CDR3 reads CASSFQGSNQPQHF. CDR3 nucleotides: TGTGCCAGCAGTTTCCAGGGGAGCAATCAGCCCCAGCATTTT.